This T cell receptor (beta chain) derives from a study of metastatic and nonmetastatic thyroid tumors. The wider study: Repertoire data that came from the blood and tumor or nodule tissue of malignant and benign thyroid patients were compared.

Findings of the study overall: As reported, TCR beta diversity in blood and tumor was significantly higher in malignant thyroid tumors than in benign nodules.

Comments on this clone: Antigen: not known.

In germline, CDR1 is MDHEN, CDR2 SYDVKM. Trimming stripped 4 bases from V and 3 bases from J, with 32 bases between. This CDR3 has 21 amino acids. In the original processing: Across clinicopathological groups, CDR3 differences served as the basis for building a distant-metastasis classifier for papillary thyroid cancer. With MiXCR, TCRdb reprocessed the PCR reads. The V and J calls shown here were made by TCRdb, not taken from the authors' results. This table holds about 9,000 clones, roughly 14% found once. Among the patients, none had received any treatment before thyroid surgery. This TCR was recovered from a female donor with papillary thyroid cancer or a benign thyroid nodule (not recorded which). Some clones in this sample may be carry-over from other donors' samples. This chain joins TRBV28 and TRBJ2-3, with a possible D match to TRBD1 (6 bases). Input material: blood. This CDR3 reads CASSSIRMGAASRRDTDTQYF. CDR3 nucleotides: TGTGCCAGCAGTTCCATTCGGATGGGGGCGGCTAGCCGGAGAGATACAGATACGCAGTATTTT.